This record concerns one T cell receptor beta chain sequence. Antigen unknown. The V gene's germline CDR1 is LGHNA and CDR2 YSLEER. CDR3 size: 17 residues. Trimming stripped 4 bases from V and 0 bases from J, with 16 bases between. CD4+ T cells that had been cultured provided DNA sequenced with the Oncomine TCR Beta short-read assay. The template was genomic DNA from cultured CD4+ T cells. MiXCR, run by TCRdb on the PCR reads, gives a single entry per CDR3 protein. Of under 12,000 distinct CDR3 sequences listed, roughly 65% are singletons. The data belong to a study of vaccination and CD4 T cells after COVID-19. Treatment indicated: approximately nine-day PBMC culture with coronavirus spike peptide pools or control peptides (ViraFEST assay). Positive PCR tests came between March and December 2020, ahead of the US Alpha, Beta and Delta variants.

The clonotype comes from a human donor who had recovered from COVID-19. The chain links TRBV4-3 to TRBJ1-5; D perhaps matches TRBD1 (5 bases). Sequenced material: CD4+ T cells from blood, cultured in vitro. DNA of the CDR3: TGCGCCAGCAGCCCCCCGGGGACGGAGATTAGCAATCAGCCCCAGCATTTT. Its protein product is CASSPPGTEISNQPQHF.